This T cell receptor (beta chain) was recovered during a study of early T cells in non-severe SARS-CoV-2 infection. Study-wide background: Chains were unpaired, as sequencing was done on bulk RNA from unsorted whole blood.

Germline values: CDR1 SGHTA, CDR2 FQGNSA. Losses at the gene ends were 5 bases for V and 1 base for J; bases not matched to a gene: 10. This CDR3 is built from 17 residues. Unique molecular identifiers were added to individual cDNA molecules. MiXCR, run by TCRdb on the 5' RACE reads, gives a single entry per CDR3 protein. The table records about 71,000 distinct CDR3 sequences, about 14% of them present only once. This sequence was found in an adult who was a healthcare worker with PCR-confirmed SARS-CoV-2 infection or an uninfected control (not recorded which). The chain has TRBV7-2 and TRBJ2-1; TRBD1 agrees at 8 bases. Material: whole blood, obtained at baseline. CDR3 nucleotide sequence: TGTGCCAGCAGCGCCCAGTTGACAGGGGTATCCTACAATGAGCAGTTCTTC. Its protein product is CASSAQLTGVSYNEQFF.